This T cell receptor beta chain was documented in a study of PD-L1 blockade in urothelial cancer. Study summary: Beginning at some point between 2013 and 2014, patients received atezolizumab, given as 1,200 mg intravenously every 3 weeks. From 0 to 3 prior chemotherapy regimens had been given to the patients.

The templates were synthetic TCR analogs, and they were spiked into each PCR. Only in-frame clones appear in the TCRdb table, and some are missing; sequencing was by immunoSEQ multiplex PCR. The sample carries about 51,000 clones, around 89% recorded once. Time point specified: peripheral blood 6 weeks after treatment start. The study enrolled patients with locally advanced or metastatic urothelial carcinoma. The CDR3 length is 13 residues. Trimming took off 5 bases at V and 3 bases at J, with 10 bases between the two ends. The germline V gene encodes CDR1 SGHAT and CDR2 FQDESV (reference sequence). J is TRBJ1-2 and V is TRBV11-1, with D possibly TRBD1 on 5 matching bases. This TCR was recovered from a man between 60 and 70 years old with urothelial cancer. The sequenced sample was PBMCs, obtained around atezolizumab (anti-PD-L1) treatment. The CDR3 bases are TGTGCCAGCAGCCCGTCGGGGGACTATGGCTACACCTTC. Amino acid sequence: CASSPSGDYGYTF.